The 16 T cell receptor beta chains below were found in one sample sequenced in a study of post-analysis software for immune sequencing data. TCR beta cDNA libraries had unique molecular identifiers. TCRdb reanalysed the PCR reads using MiXCR and keeps one entry per CDR3 protein. The sample yields 500,000 to 600,000 distinct CDR3 sequences, around 47% seen once. Their antigens remain unidentified. Broader study findings: In patients, TRBV5-6, TRBV5-1 and TRBV20-1 belonged to roughly 5 TRBV segments found more frequently than in controls.

The specimen sequenced was blood. Receptors originate from a girl aged 10-17 years with multiple sclerosis.

The chain couples TRBV29-1 to TRBJ1-1; no definite D call. Trimming took off 6 bases at V and 0 bases at J, with 14 bases between the two ends. Germline V gives CDR1 SQVTM, CDR2 ANQGSEA. This CDR3 is 14 amino acids long. The DNA for the CDR3 is TGCAGCGTCCTGCTTCGGGGATTGAACACTGAAGCTTTCTTT. The encoded protein is CSVLLRGLNTEAFF.

The V and J genes are TRBV28 and TRBJ1-2; possible D gene TRBD1, 5 bases. CDR1 and CDR2 from the germline V gene are MDHEN and SYDVKM. V gave up 6 bases and J gave up 6 bases, with 23 bases separating them. CDR3 length: 16 amino acids. The CDR3, as DNA: TGTGCCAGCAGCATTAGTATGCGGGAGTTCAGGGATGGCTACACCTTC. Translation: CASSISMREFRDGYTF.

The chain joins TRBV7-2 to TRBJ2-5; D unclear. Trimming pared 6 bases from V and 4 bases from J, leaving 12 bases between. There are 13 residues in the CDR3. Germline values: CDR1 SGHTA, CDR2 FQGNSA. CDR3 DNA: TGTGCCAGCAGATCTAGTTCGGGAGAGACCCAGTACTTC. It specifies CASRSSSGETQYF.

The chain couples TRBV7-2 to TRBJ2-1; no firm D call. The CDR3 length is 14 residues. Germline V gives CDR1 SGHTA, CDR2 FQGNSA. The V end lost 4 bases, the J end lost 8 bases, and 15 bases lay between the germline ends. CDR3 DNA sequence: TGTGCCAGCAGCTCCCCTCCTGTCCATGATGAGCAGTTCTTC. Protein product: CASSSPPVHDEQFF.

The V call is TRBV7-2, the J call TRBJ2-6; D gene unclear. Germline V CDR1 and CDR2: SGHTA, FQGNSA. Trimming removed 1 base from V and 2 bases from J, with 9 bases in between. The CDR3 length is 16 residues. In nucleotides, the CDR3 is TGTGCCAGCAGCTTAGTGGCAGTTCCTGGGGCCAACGTCCTGACTTTC. Translated, it gives CASSLVAVPGANVLTF.

This rearrangement joins TRBV3-1 to TRBJ1-4; D is undetermined. This CDR3 is 15 amino acids long. Looked up from germline, CDR1 is LGHDT and CDR2 is YNNKEL (reference sequence). Trimming left V 0 bases short and J 7 bases short, with 12 bases between. Written as DNA, the CDR3 is TGTGCCAGCAGCCAAGACTGGGAAGGCGGTGAAAAACTGTTTTTT. This encodes CASSQDWEGGEKLFF.

Only a few counts were recorded for this clonotype. V gene TRBV7-9 combines with J gene TRBJ2-5; 11 nucleotides line up with TRBD2. CDR1 is SEHNR and CDR2 is FQNEAQ in the germline V gene (reference sequence). This CDR3 comprises 15 residues. The junction had 4 bases not matched to a gene; V was cut back by 2 bases and J by 5 bases. This chain's CDR3 is CASSLLAGGAETQYF. Here the CDR3 DNA reads TGTGCCAGCAGCTTACTAGCGGGGGGTGCTGAGACCCAGTACTTC. Full variable domain (remainder filled in from reference TRBV7-9 and TRBJ2-5): DTGVSQNPRHKITKRGQNVTFRCDPISEHNRLYWYRQTLGQGPEFLTYFQNEAQLEKSRLLSDRFSAERPKGSFSTLEIQRTEQGDSAMYLCASSLLAGGAETQYFGPGTRLLVL.

V usage is TRBV5-1 and J usage is TRBJ2-7, with 10 bases lining up with TRBD1. This CDR3 region has 17 residues. The J segment lost 5 bases and the V segment lost 0 bases, leaving 11 bases of the junction unmatched. Germline V CDR1 and CDR2: SGHRS, YFSETQ. CDR3 sequence (DNA): TGCGCCAGCAGCTTGGTCCCACCGGGACAGGGGTCCCACGAGCAGTACTTC. It translates to CASSLVPPGQGSHEQYF. The complete variable domain, with remaining parts taken from reference TRBV5-1 and TRBJ2-7, reads KAGVTQTPRYLIKTRGQQVTLSCSPISGHRSVSWYQQTPGQGLQFLFEYFSETQRNKGNFPGRFSGRQFSNSRSEMNVSTLELGDSALYLCASSLVPPGQGSHEQYFGPGTRLTVT.

The chain employs TRBV4-1 and TRBJ2-3; the D gene is possibly TRBD2 (6 bases). V was clipped by 2 bases and J by 2 bases, with 11 bases between them. The CDR3 is 15 amino acids. The germline gives CDR1 MGHRA, CDR2 YSYEKL. DNA of the CDR3: TGCGCCAGCAGCCAAAAGGCGGGATTCACAGATACGCAGTATTTT. Amino acid sequence: CASSQKAGFTDTQYF.

The CDR3 loop reads CASRSGTVQEAQYF. CDR3 bases: TGTGCCAGCAGAAGCGGGACAGTCCAAGAGGCCCAGTACTTC. The J gene is TRBJ2-4, the V gene TRBV28; tentatively, D is TRBD1 or TRBD2 (7 bases each). CDR1 is MDHEN, CDR2 SYDVKM, per germline. The CDR3 length is 14 residues. V lost 6 bases, J lost 13 bases, and 22 bases lay in between. Full variable domain (remainder filled in from reference TRBV28 and TRBJ2-4): DVKVTQSSRYLVKRTGEKVFLECVQDMDHENMFWYRQDPGLGLRLIYFSYDVKMKEKGDIPEGYSVSREKKERFSLILESASTNQTSMYLCASRSGTVQEAQYFGAGTRLSVL.

In its sample, this clonotype was seen a few times. This chain's CDR3 is CASSLDQYTRGQFF. In DNA form, the CDR3 reads TGTGCCAGCAGCTTAGATCAGTACACGAGAGGGCAGTTCTTC. V and J are TRBV11-3 and TRBJ2-1; D ambiguous. The CDR3 spans 14 residues. The V and J ends lost 0 bases and 12 bases respectively, with 15 bases between them. The V gene's germline CDR1 is SGHNT and CDR2 YENEEA.

This rearrangement joins TRBV7-2 to TRBJ1-1; D may be TRBD1 (6 bases). Germline V gene lookup returns CDR1 SGHTA and CDR2 FQGNSA. The CDR3 has 14 residues. V was trimmed by 2 bases and J by 4 bases, leaving 11 bases between them. CDR3: CASSLQGQFTEAFF. CDR3 sequence (DNA): TGTGCCAGCAGCTTACAAGGACAGTTCACTGAAGCTTTCTTT.

This clonotype was detected only a few times. The chain couples TRBV15 to TRBJ1-5; D unclear. The length of the CDR3 is 12 residues. The germline V and J ends were trimmed by 2 bases and 6 bases, with 5 bases remaining between them. The germline CDR1 and CDR2 sequences are LNHNV and YYDKDF (reference sequence). CDR3 protein: CATSRNLQPQHF. As DNA, the CDR3 is TGTGCCACCAGCAGAAACCTTCAGCCCCAGCATTTT.

This clonotype was counted only a few times. The chain joins TRBV7-8 to TRBJ2-5; 8 bases map to TRBD1. Germline values: CDR1 SGHVS, CDR2 FQNEAQ. This CDR3 has 17 residues. V was clipped by 5 bases and J by 4 bases; unmatched bases: 15. The CDR3 region has the DNA TGTGCCAGCAGCCAACGTCGTCTGACAGGGGATCTAGAGACCCAGTACTTC. It is translated as CASSQRRLTGDLETQYF.

The CDR3 DNA sequence: TGCAGCGTGGGACAGGATAGCAATCAGCCCCAGCATTTT. It yields the protein CSVGQDSNQPQHF. The rearrangement uses TRBV29-1 and TRBJ1-5; 8 bases are shared with TRBD1. The trim removed 6 bases at V and 0 bases at J, leaving 1 base unmatched. Germline V gene lookup returns CDR1 SQVTM and CDR2 ANQGSEA. The CDR3 spans 13 residues. The whole variable domain, filled in from reference TRBV29-1 and TRBJ1-5, reads SAVISQKPSRDICQRGTSLTIQCQVDSQVTMMFWYRQQPGQSLTLIATANQGSEATYESGFVIDKFPISRPNLTFSTLTVSNMSPEDSSIYLCSVGQDSNQPQHFGDGTRLSIL.

The V gene is TRBV5-1, the J gene TRBJ2-7, with no clear D. Germline values: CDR1 SGHRS, CDR2 YFSETQ. The CDR3 is 14 amino acids. Trimming shortened V by 1 base and J by 0 bases, and 8 bases separated the two germline ends. CDR3 DNA: TGCGCCAGCAGCTTGACGGTAAGCTCCTACGAGCAGTACTTC. This codes for CASSLTVSSYEQYF.